Listed below are T cell receptor beta chains from one sample, sequenced in a study of T-cell memory formation after mild COVID-19. One entry per CDR3 protein, called by TCRdb with MiXCR from the 5' RACE reads. Of about 410,000 distinct CDR3 sequences listed, 23% were seen once; the top ten hold 13%. The sequenced material came from PBMCs or a T cell subset sorted from them (not recorded which). The receptors were sampled from an adult woman who had mild COVID-19 (a few samples of this study predate the infection). Cell type and time point are not known. Each CDR3 is given with its conserved first and last residue. Fields, in order: clone size, J gene, D gene, V gene, CDR3 protein, CDR3 DNA. D genes are given only for firm matches. Size values are once, few and many counts, or a class for expanded clones, and some rows have none.

NA	TRBJ1-2	TRBD1	TRBV29-1	CSVGGQGIPNYGYTF	TGCAGCGTGGGGGGACAGGGGATCCCTAACTATGGCTACACCTTC
few	TRBJ2-6	NA	TRBV20-1	CSARARSRSSGANVLTF	TGCAGTGCTAGGGCCCGCTCAAGGAGCTCTGGGGCCAACGTCCTGACTTTC
NA	TRBJ1-1	NA	TRBV5-1	CASSLVDRLNTEAFF	TGCGCCAGCAGCTTGGTGGACAGACTGAACACTGAAGCTTTCTTT
few	TRBJ2-7	NA	TRBV29-1	CSVEGQAAYEQYF	TGCAGCGTTGAGGGGCAGGCGGCCTACGAGCAGTACTTC
NA	TRBJ1-2	NA	TRBV20-1	CSVDRSNYGYTF	TGCAGTGTTGACCGCTCTAACTATGGCTACACCTTC
NA	TRBJ1-6	NA	TRBV9	CASSVDTLYSPLHF	TGTGCCAGCAGCGTCGACACCCTCTATTCACCCCTCCACTTT
NA	TRBJ1-1	NA	TRBV12-3/TRBV12-4	CASSQGVTEAFF	TGTGCCAGCAGCCAGGGAGTCACTGAAGCTTTCTTT
few	TRBJ1-1	TRBD1	TRBV25-1	CASSSDRAVTNTEAFF	TGTGCCAGCAGTTCCGACAGGGCCGTAACGAACACTGAAGCTTTCTTT
NA	TRBJ2-2	TRBD2	TRBV19	CASSISSGSRSTGELFF	TGTGCCAGTAGTATCTCTAGCGGGAGTAGATCCACCGGGGAGCTGTTTTTT
NA	TRBJ2-7	NA	TRBV4-3	CASSHRRGGDGVDEQYF	TGCGCCAGCAGCCACCGTAGAGGAGGGGACGGTGTTGACGAGCAGTACTTC
NA	TRBJ2-7	NA	TRBV18	CASSLPDRAAYEQYF	TGTGCCAGCTCACTACCGGACAGAGCCGCCTACGAGCAGTACTTC
few	TRBJ2-3	TRBD2	TRBV4-3	CATSPAGGEDTQYF	TGCGCCACATCCCCAGCGGGAGGTGAAGATACGCAGTATTTT
NA	TRBJ1-5	NA	TRBV27	CASSLYRQDQPQHF	TGTGCCAGCAGTTTATACCGCCAGGATCAGCCCCAGCATTTT
NA	TRBJ1-1	TRBD1	TRBV2	CASTPDRLRNTEAFF	TGTGCCAGCACCCCGGACAGGTTGAGGAACACTGAAGCTTTCTTT
few	TRBJ2-7	NA	TRBV5-1	CANTGIVEQYF	TGCGCCAACACAGGGATAGTCGAGCAGTACTTC
few	TRBJ2-7	NA	TRBV24-1	CATSEKDSSSYEQYF	TGTGCCACCAGTGAAAAGGACAGTTCCTCCTACGAGCAGTACTTC
many	TRBJ2-7	NA	TRBV6-2/TRBV6-3	CASSTGLSYEQYF	TGTGCCAGCAGTACAGGGTTGTCCTACGAGCAGTACTTC
NA	TRBJ2-7	NA	TRBV7-9	CASSSGTYKDEQYF	TGTGCCAGCAGTTCCGGGACCTACAAGGACGAGCAGTACTTC
NA	TRBJ1-2	TRBD1	TRBV30	CAWDQTGGASYGYTF	TGTGCCTGGGACCAGACAGGGGGCGCGAGCTATGGCTACACCTTC
once	TRBJ2-3	TRBD2	TRBV7-9	CASSFPSGFTDTQYF	TGTGCCAGCAGCTTCCCTAGCGGTTTCACAGATACGCAGTATTTT
NA	TRBJ2-2	NA	TRBV20-1	CSARVRYTGELFF	TGCAGTGCTAGAGTAAGGTACACCGGGGAGCTGTTTTTT
NA	TRBJ2-3	TRBD2	TRBV20-1	CSAKGPSGSKDTQYF	TGCAGTGCTAAGGGGCCTAGCGGGAGCAAAGATACGCAGTATTTT
NA	TRBJ2-1	NA	TRBV7-3	CASSPEGQHYNEQFF	TGTGCCAGCAGCCCGGAGGGACAGCACTACAATGAGCAGTTCTTC
many	TRBJ2-3	NA	TRBV20-1	CSARDPFLVRTDTQYF	TGCAGTGCTAGAGATCCCTTTTTGGTCCGCACAGATACGCAGTATTTT
few	TRBJ2-7	NA	TRBV9	CASSVDGEQYF	TGTGCCAGCAGCGTAGACGGGGAGCAGTACTTC
NA	TRBJ2-5	TRBD1	TRBV4-1	CASSQAVGGRETQYF	TGCGCCAGCAGCCAAGCCGTAGGGGGCCGGGAGACCCAGTACTTC
NA	TRBJ2-1	NA	TRBV29-1	CSGHRSYNEQFF	TGCAGCGGACACCGCTCCTACAATGAGCAGTTCTTC
few	TRBJ2-3	TRBD2	TRBV29-1	CSVVTSGGPTDTQYF	TGCAGCGTTGTGACTAGCGGGGGCCCCACAGATACGCAGTATTTT
few	TRBJ1-2	NA	TRBV30	CAWSLPTAGYTF	TGTGCCTGGAGTCTCCCTACGGCGGGCTACACCTTC
NA	TRBJ2-7	NA	TRBV19	CASSIPGEQYF	TGTGCCAGTAGTATCCCGGGGGAGCAGTACTTC
many	TRBJ2-2	TRBD2	TRBV5-1	CASSRDYTRTIRLAGAPGELFF	TGCGCCAGCAGCCGCGACTACACTCGCACCATTCGGCTAGCGGGGGCTCCCGGGGAGCTGTTTTTT
once	TRBJ2-1	NA	TRBV9	CASSVTSGTYNEQFF	TGTGCCAGCAGCGTGACCAGCGGTACCTACAATGAGCAGTTCTTC
few	TRBJ2-7	TRBD1	TRBV7-6	CASSSRGRGGEQYF	TGTGCCAGCAGCTCCAGGGGGCGCGGTGGGGAGCAGTACTTC
few	TRBJ1-4	TRBD1	TRBV7-2	CASSRSRGMTVANEKLFF	TGTGCCAGCAGCCGGAGCAGGGGGATGACGGTAGCTAATGAAAAACTGTTTTTT
NA	TRBJ2-3	NA	TRBV7-9	CASSPRPDRDRDTQYF	TGTGCCAGCAGCCCCAGGCCGGATAGGGATAGAGATACGCAGTATTTT